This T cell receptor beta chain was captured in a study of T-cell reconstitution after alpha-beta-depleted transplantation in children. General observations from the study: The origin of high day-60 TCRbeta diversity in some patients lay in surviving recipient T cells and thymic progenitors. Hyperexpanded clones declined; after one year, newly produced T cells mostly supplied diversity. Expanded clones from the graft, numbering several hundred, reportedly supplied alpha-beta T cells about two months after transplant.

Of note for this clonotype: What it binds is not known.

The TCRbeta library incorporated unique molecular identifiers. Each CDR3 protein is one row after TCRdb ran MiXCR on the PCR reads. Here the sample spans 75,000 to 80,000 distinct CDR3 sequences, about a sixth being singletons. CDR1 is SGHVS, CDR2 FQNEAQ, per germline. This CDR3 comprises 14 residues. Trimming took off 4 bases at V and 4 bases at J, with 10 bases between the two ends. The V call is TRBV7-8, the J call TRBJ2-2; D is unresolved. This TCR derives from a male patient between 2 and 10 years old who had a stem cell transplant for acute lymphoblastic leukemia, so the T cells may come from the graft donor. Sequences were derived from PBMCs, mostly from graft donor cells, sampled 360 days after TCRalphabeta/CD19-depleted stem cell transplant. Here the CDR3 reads CASSSDAFTGELFF. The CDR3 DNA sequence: TGTGCCAGCAGCTCTGATGCATTCACCGGGGAGCTGTTTTTT. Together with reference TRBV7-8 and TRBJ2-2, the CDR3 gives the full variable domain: GAGVSQSPRYKVAKRGQDVALRCDPISGHVSLFWYQQALGQGPEFLTYFQNEAQLDKSGLPSDRFFAERPEGSVSTLKIQRTQQEDSAVYLCASSSDAFTGELFFGEGSRLTVL.